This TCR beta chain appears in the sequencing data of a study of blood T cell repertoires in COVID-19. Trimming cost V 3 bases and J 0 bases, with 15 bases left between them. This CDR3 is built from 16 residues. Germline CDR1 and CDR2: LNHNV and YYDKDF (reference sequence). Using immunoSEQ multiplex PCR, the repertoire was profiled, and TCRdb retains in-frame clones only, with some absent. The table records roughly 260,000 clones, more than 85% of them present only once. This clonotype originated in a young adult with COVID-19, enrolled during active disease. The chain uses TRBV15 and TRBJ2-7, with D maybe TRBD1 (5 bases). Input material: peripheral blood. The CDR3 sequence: CATSSPQGPSSYEQYF. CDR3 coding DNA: TGTGCCACCAGCAGTCCTCAGGGCCCAAGCTCCTACGAGCAGTACTTC. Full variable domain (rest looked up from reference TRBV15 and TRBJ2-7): DAMVIQNPRYQVTQFGKPVTLSCSQTLNHNVMYWYQQKSSQAPKLLFHYYDKDFNNEADTPDNFQSRRPNTSFCFLDIRSPGLGDTAMYLCATSSPQGPSSYEQYFGPGTRLTVT.